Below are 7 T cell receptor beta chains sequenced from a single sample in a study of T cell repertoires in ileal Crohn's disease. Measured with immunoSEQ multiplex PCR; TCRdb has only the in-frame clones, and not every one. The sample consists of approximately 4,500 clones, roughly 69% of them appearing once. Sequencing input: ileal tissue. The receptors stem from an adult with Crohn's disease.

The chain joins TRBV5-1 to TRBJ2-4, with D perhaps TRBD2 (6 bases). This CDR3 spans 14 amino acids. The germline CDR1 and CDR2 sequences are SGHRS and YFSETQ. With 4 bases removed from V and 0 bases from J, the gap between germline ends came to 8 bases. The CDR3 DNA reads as TGCGCCAGCAGCGGAGGGATAGCCAAAAACATTCAGTACTTC. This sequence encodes CASSGGIAKNIQYF. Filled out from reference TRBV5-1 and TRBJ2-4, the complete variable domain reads KAGVTQTPRYLIKTRGQQVTLSCSPISGHRSVSWYQQTPGQGLQFLFEYFSETQRNKGNFPGRFSGRQFSNSRSEMNVSTLELGDSALYLCASSGGIAKNIQYFGAGTRLSVL.

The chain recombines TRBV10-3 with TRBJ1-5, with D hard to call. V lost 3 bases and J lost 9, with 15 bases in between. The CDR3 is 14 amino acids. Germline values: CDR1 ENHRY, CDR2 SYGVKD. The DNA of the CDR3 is TGTGCCATCAGTGATGACTCCAACAAGCGGCCCCAGCATTTT. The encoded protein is CAISDDSNKRPQHF.

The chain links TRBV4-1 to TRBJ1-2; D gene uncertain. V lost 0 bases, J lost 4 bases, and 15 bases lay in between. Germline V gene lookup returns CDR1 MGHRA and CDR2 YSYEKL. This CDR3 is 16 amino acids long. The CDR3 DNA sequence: TGCGCCAGCAGCCAAGATACATCCGGGATCACCTATGGCTACACCTTC. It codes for CASSQDTSGITYGYTF.

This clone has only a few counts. CDR3 DNA sequence: TGTGCCAGTAGTACCGGGACAGGGGGCGCATTAGGTGAAAAACTGTTTTTT. It is translated as CASSTGTGGALGEKLFF. This sequence joins TRBV19 and TRBJ1-4; 12 bases line up with TRBD1. J lost 7 bases, V lost 4 bases, and 10 bases had no gene match. CDR3 length: 17 amino acids. Germline CDR1 is LNHDA and CDR2 is SQIVND (reference sequence).

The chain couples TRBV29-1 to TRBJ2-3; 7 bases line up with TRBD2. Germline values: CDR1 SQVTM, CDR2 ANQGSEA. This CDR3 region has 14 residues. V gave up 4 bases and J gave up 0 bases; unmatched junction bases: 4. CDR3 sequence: CSVASGTSTDTQYF. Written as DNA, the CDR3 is TGCAGCGTTGCTAGCGGAACTAGCACAGATACGCAGTATTTT.

The chain's CDR3 is CAWSLRTGVSEAFF. In DNA form, the CDR3 reads TGTGCCTGGAGCCTACGGACAGGGGTCTCTGAAGCTTTCTTT. This chain uses TRBV30 with TRBJ1-1, with 9 bases fitting TRBD1. Germline CDR1 GTSNPN, CDR2 SVGIG (reference sequence). The CDR3 spans 14 residues. Germline trimming cut 3 bases from V and 6 bases from J; bases unmatched to any gene: 8.

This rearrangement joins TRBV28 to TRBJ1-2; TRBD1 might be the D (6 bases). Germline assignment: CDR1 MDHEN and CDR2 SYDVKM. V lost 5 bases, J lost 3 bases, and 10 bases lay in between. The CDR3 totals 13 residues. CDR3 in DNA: TGTGCCAGCAGTGTAGACAGGTACTATGGCTACACCTTC. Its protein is CASSVDRYYGYTF.